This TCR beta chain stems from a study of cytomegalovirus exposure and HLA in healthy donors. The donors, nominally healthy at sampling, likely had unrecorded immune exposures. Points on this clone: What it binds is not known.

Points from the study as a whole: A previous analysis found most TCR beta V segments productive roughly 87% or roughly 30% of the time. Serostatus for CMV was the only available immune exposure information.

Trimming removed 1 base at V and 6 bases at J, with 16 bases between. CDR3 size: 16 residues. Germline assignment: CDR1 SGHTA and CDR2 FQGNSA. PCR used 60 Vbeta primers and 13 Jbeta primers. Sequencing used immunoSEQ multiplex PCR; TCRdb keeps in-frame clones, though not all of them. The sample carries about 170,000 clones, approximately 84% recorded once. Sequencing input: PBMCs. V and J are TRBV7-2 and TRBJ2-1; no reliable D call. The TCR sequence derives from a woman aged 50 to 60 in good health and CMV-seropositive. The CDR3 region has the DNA TGTGCCAGCAGCTTAGACGGCCCTAGGATGAGCAATGAGCAGTTCTTC. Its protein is CASSLDGPRMSNEQFF.